This is a list of T cell receptor beta chains from one sample in a study of cytomegalovirus exposure and HLA in healthy donors. The protocol was immunoSEQ multiplex PCR, while the TCRdb copy is restricted to in-frame clones and leaves out a portion. The table includes about 160,000 clones, around 80% detected once. What was sequenced was PBMCs. The receptor source for this set is a woman aged 50 to 60 in good health and CMV-seropositive. Each CDR3 is given with its conserved first and last residue. Each record gives: V gene, J gene, CDR3 protein.

TRBV27,TRBJ1-1,CASSLSGTGNTEAFF
TRBV7-2,TRBJ2-1,CASTWLAGSEQFF
TRBV5-4,TRBJ2-4,CASSLGGRIQYF
TRBV9,TRBJ2-2,CASSRIRGELFF
TRBV30,TRBJ1-2,CAWSSAGYYGYTF
TRBV19,TRBJ2-2,CATSQVGSSGELFF
TRBV9,TRBJ1-2,CASSGQGNLVYGYTF
TRBV9,TRBJ1-2,CASSVVHNYGYTF
TRBV9,TRBJ1-1,CASSKTGANTEAFF
TRBV6-6,TRBJ2-1,CASKDGRTGSINEQFF
TRBV28,TRBJ1-1,CASRPGGAITEAFF
TRBV9,TRBJ2-5,CASSVDPSGGETQYF
TRBV19,TRBJ1-5,CASSAHRGNQHF
TRBV14,TRBJ1-1,CASSQYTEAFF
TRBV5-1,TRBJ1-1,CASSPRQGVNTEAFF
TRBV7-9,TRBJ2-7,CASSLSSELAHEQYF
TRBV19,TRBJ2-1,CASKSGGFYYNEQFF
TRBV7-9,TRBJ2-7,CSSSRDSYEQYF
TRBV13,TRBJ2-2,CASSLGRASGELFF
TRBV5-6,TRBJ1-2,CASSHRGRVNYGYTF
TRBV27,TRBJ2-7,CASSPAGAYEQYF
TRBV7-9,TRBJ2-3,CLGRESSSTDTQYF
TRBV7-2,TRBJ1-3,CASSLVATGVIGNTIYF
TRBV19,TRBJ2-1,CASSGVRLQDNEQFF
TRBV6-1,TRBJ1-1,CASSESGLNGGEAFF
TRBV29-1,TRBJ2-1,CSADPTSADNEQFF
TRBV7-9,TRBJ1-1,CASSPGQGITEAFF
TRBV7-9,TRBJ1-1,CASSHRDRLSEAFF
TRBV11-3,TRBJ2-7,CASSFAPGQGYEQYF
TRBV5-4,.,CASSLASSGISYEQYF
TRBV5-4,TRBJ1-4,CASSGGTANEKLFF
TRBV7-3,TRBJ2-2,CASAQGGSGGELFF
TRBV7-2,TRBJ2-3,CASSLGGTDTQYF
TRBV14,TRBJ2-2,CASSQRSASSGRLTGELFF
TRBV6-4,TRBJ1-2,CASSLRGGYGYTF
TRBV6-5,TRBJ2-7,CASSRTGKMVYEQYF
TRBV28,TRBJ1-2,CASRSREGLPFGYTF
TRBV27,TRBJ1-4,CASSPTGVTTNEKLFF
TRBV5-6,TRBJ2-7,CASSSPGQKYEQYF
TRBV4-2,TRBJ2-7,CASSSEDRGAYEQYF